The sequence of this T cell receptor beta chain was determined in a study of T cells in Graves' hyperthyroidism and ophthalmopathy. Regarding the study as a whole: Ophthalmopathy, as predicted by the model, came a median about seven months after the prediction. Blood shared most expanded thyroid clonotypes above 0.001.

This CDR3 is built from 14 residues. In germline, CDR1 is SGHTA, CDR2 FQGTGA. The ends were cut back, 8 bases at V and 6 bases at J, with 17 bases in the middle. TCR beta CDR3 sequences were amplified from RNA transcripts. HTBI primers were employed in a first-round RT-PCR of the TCR CDR3. MiXCR, applied by TCRdb to the multiplex PCR reads, yields one record per CDR3 protein. Of fewer than 350,000 distinct CDR3 sequences in the sample, 18% were seen once. Graves' hyperthyroidism is called stable when ophthalmopathy does not progress within 18 months. This clonotype has a handful of counts. Its antigen is not known.

The source material was blood. This sequence originates from a woman in her 50s with Graves' hyperthyroidism. The chain joins TRBV7-3 to TRBJ2-1; D is perhaps TRBD2 (7 bases). The CDR3 spells CASSILGGVNEQFF. CDR3 nucleotides: TGTGCCAGCTCGATCTTAGGGGGGGTCAATGAGCAGTTCTTC. Full variable domain (remainder filled in from reference TRBV7-3 and TRBJ2-1): GAGVSQTPSNKVTEKGKYVELRCDPISGHTALYWYRQSLGQGPEFLIYFQGTGAADDSGLPNDRFFAVRPEGSVSTLKIQRTERGDSAVYLCASSILGGVNEQFFGPGTRLTVL.